Sequencing of this TCR beta chain was carried out in a study of Ad26.COV2.S vaccination and SARS-CoV-2 variants. Study-level results: People given the vaccine had a wider spike-specific TCR breadth than placebo recipients did. Assessments of TCR breadth and depth may have underestimated the total T cell responses. It was found that vaccine and placebo recipients had similar non-spike TCR breadth.

This clone occurred a few times. Its antigen remains unidentified. This CDR3 comprises 19 residues. Germline V gene data show CDR1 as SNHLY and CDR2 as FYNNEI. Losses at the gene ends were 4 bases for V and 0 bases for J; bases not matched to a gene: 15. This table comes from immunoSEQ multiplex PCR, and its TCRdb copy is limited to in-frame clones, with some not included. The sample shows some 350,000 clones, about 91% of them seen only once. The V and J genes are TRBV2 and TRBJ1-5, with 7 bases identical to TRBD1. The source was peripheral blood, collected after recovery from COVID-19. The clonotype comes from a human donor who had recovered from COVID-19. Here the CDR3 reads CASSVPGTDWDLSNQPQHF. The CDR3 bases are TGTGCCAGCAGTGTTCCGGGGACAGATTGGGACCTTAGCAATCAGCCCCAGCATTTT.